Listed here is a single T cell receptor (beta chain). The CDR3 sequence is 18 residues long. The junction had 7 bases not matched to a gene; V was cut back by 3 bases and J by 0 bases. CDR1 is MDHEN and CDR2 is SYDVKM in the germline V gene. The sample comes from a study of shared clonotypes between healthy human individuals. Produced via immunoSEQ multiplex PCR; TCRdb's table is partial and in-frame only. The sample has approximately 2.3 million clones, 93% seen once. This chain joins TRBV28 and TRBJ2-2; 10 bases align to TRBD2. The sample comprised naive CD4+ T cells from PBMCs. As for subset: CD45RA+ positively selected. This TCR derives from a young man in good health. Some clones in this sample may be carry-over from other donors' samples. The CDR3 DNA is TGTGCCAGCAGTTTCCCCGGACTAGCGGACTCGAACACCGGGGAGCTGTTTTTT. Encoded protein: CASSFPGLADSNTGELFF.